The rows below give T cell receptor beta chains drawn from one sample of a study of CD8 T cells in Susac syndrome. TCRdb reanalysed the immunoSEQ multiplex PCR reads using MiXCR and keeps one entry per CDR3 protein. The table records about 200,000 distinct CDR3 sequences, under 95% of them present only once. What was sequenced was CD4+ T cells from PBMCs. These receptors originate from a human donor in good health. Both conserved end residues are trimmed from each CDR3. Each record gives: clone size, J gene, V gene, CDR3 protein. Expanded clones get a size class; other rows say once, few or many, or leave the size out.

.,TRBJ2-2,TRBV5-1,ASCRLDGELF
.,TRBJ1-3,TRBV11-2,ATTPNRGSGNTIY
.,TRBJ1-2,TRBV14,ASSQDLTGSRGYT
.,TRBJ2-2,TRBV5-1,ASSLVGKVTGELF
once,TRBJ2-1,TRBV9,ASSVAPGLYNEQF
.,TRBJ1-2,TRBV5-4,ASSLVPRGHGYT
once,TRBJ1-1,TRBV10-3,AIKRQGFGNTEAF
once,TRBJ1-5,TRBV2,ASERESNQPQH
.,TRBJ2-2,TRBV5-1,ASSVRAGGQGVAGELF
.,TRBJ2-3,TRBV3-1,ASSSTGGTDTQY
.,TRBJ2-1,TRBV28,ASSAGVAPYNEQF
.,TRBJ2-5,TRBV5-4,ASSPGLAGSGETQY
.,TRBJ2-7,TRBV20-1,SALLGRQSSYEQY
.,TRBJ2-1,TRBV7-9,ASSSLGRGANEQF
.,TRBJ1-6,TRBV5-1,ASSLAGVDNSPLH
.,TRBJ1-2,TRBV28,ASSLGQRGYT
.,TRBJ2-5,TRBV19,ASGGGRETQY
.,TRBJ1-2,TRBV28,ASSLRVGNGYT
.,TRBJ1-1,TRBV13,ASSSSGILAF
.,TRBJ1-1,TRBV2,ASSVRLQGTEAF
.,TRBJ2-2,TRBV5-1,ASRAQINTGELF
.,TRBJ1-4,TRBV19,ASKGWGREKLF
.,TRBJ1-4,TRBV19,ASTPGPSRDEKLF
.,TRBJ1-2,TRBV9,ASSVLAGGGSTYGYT
.,TRBJ2-3,TRBV20-1,SGLAVEDTQY
.,TRBJ1-2,TRBV28,ASLDRLYGYT
.,TRBJ2-2,TRBV29-1,SVTRGGSGELF
.,TRBJ1-1,TRBV20-1,SARDPRTGRGTEAF
.,TRBJ1-1,TRBV5-1,ASSLPGVNTEAF
.,TRBJ2-5,TRBV29-1,SADPSGGEETQY
.,TRBJ2-3,TRBV9,ASSVGSEDRLRGTQY
.,TRBJ2-7,TRBV2,ASSIGLSSYEQY
.,TRBJ2-3,TRBV4-3,ASSDRGYTDTQY
.,TRBJ2-7,TRBV5-1,ASSLEDSYEQY
once,TRBJ2-1,TRBV20-1,SARTGPRPPYNEQF
.,TRBJ1-4,TRBV5-5,ASSFYSGHEKLF
.,TRBJ2-1,TRBV4-1,ASSQGETGASGSSYNEQF
.,TRBJ1-1,TRBV7-3,ASSLVSENTEAF
.,TRBJ2-5,TRBV3-1,ASSLTTGRSQETQY
.,TRBJ1-2,TRBV7-2,ASSLVSGYGYT
.,TRBJ2-5,TRBV19,ASSPRGAPTQY
few,TRBJ2-7,TRBV4-1,ASSPGGWEQY
.,TRBJ2-7,TRBV20-1,SARVDGASYEQY
.,TRBJ1-1,TRBV3-1,ASSHVTEAF
.,TRBJ2-1,TRBV27,ASSLRDRGLDEQF
.,TRBJ2-3,TRBV5-6,ASSLQGRLRSDTQY
.,TRBJ1-4,TRBV3-1,ASSLPTREKLF
.,TRBJ2-3,TRBV29-1,SVPGVLHTDTQY
once,TRBJ1-4,TRBV5-1,ASSLTPPGTATNEKLF
once,TRBJ1-2,TRBV12-3/TRBV12-4,ASSFLQGRSNYGYT
.,TRBJ2-3,TRBV19,ASSPTRWGATDTQY
.,TRBJ2-1,TRBV2,ASSAEESSYNEQF
once,TRBJ1-2,TRBV29-1,SGLRGDDGYT
.,TRBJ1-4,TRBV29-1,SVFTGEKLF